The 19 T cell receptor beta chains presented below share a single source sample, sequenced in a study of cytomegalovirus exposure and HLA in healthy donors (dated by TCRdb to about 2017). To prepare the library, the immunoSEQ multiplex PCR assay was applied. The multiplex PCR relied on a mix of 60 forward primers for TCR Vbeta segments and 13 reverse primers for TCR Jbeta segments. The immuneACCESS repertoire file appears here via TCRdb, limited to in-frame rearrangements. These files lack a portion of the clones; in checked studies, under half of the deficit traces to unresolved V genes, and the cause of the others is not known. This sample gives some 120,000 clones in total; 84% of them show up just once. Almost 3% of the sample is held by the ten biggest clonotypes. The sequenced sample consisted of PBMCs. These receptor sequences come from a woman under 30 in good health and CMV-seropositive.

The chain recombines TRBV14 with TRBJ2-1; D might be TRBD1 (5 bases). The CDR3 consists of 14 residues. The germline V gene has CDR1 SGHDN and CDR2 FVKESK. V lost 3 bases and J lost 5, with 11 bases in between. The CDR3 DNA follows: TGTGCCAGCAGCCAGCAGGGTTTTCACAATGAGCAGTTCTTC. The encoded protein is CASSQQGFHNEQFF.

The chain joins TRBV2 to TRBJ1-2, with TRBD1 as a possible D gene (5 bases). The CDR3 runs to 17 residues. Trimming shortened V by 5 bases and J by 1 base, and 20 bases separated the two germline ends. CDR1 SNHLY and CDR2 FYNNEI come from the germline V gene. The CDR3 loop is CASSPTDSLLFNYGYTF. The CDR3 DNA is TGTGCCAGCAGTCCGACAGACTCCTTACTGTTTAACTATGGCTACACCTTC.

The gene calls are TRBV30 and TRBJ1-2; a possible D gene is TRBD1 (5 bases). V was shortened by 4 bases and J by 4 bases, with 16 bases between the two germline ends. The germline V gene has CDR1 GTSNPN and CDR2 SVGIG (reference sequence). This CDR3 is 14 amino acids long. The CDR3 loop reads CAWTAGVPFYGYTF. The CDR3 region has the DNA TGTGCCTGGACCGCGGGGGTCCCCTTCTATGGCTACACCTTC.

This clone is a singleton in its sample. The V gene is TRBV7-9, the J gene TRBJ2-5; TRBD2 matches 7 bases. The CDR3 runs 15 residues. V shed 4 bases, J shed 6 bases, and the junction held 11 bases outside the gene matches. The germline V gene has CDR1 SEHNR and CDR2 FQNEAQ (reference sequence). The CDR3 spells CASSSTGTTLKTQYF. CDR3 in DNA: TGTGCCAGCAGCTCTACCGGGACTACCCTCAAGACCCAGTACTTC.

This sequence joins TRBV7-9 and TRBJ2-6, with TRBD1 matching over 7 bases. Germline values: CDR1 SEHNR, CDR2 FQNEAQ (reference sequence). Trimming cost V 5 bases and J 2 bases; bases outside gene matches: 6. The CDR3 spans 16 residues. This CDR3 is CASSRRQGAGANVLTF. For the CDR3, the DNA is TGTGCCAGCAGCCGTAGACAGGGAGCTGGGGCCAACGTCCTGACTTTC.

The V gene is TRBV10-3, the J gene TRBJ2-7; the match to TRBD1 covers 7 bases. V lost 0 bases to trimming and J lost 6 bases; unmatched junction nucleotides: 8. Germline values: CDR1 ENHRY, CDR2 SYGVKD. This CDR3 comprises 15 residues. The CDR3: CAISESVGTAAEQYF. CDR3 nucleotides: TGTGCCATCAGTGAGTCGGTTGGGACAGCGGCCGAGCAGTACTTC.

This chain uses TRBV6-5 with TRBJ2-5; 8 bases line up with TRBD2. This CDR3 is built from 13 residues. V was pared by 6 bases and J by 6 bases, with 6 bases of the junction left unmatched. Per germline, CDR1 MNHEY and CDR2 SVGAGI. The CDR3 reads CASSSGREQTQYF. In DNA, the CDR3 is TGTGCCAGCAGCTCCGGGAGGGAACAGACCCAGTACTTC.

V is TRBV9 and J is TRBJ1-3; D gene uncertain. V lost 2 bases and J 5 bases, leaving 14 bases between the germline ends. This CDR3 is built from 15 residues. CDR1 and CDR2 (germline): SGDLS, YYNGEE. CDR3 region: CASSVGVSERNTIYF. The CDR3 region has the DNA TGTGCCAGCAGCGTCGGGGTAAGCGAGAGAAACACCATATATTTT.

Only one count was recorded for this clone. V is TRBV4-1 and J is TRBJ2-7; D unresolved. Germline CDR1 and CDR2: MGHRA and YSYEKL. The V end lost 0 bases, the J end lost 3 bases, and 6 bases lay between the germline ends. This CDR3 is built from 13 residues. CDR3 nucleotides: TGCGCCAGCAGCCAAGATCCCCTCTACGAGCAGTACTTC. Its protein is CASSQDPLYEQYF.

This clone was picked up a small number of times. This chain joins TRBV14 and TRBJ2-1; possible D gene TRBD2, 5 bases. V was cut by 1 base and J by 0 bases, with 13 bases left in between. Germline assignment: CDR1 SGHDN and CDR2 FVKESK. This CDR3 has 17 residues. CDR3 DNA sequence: TGTGCCAGCAGCCAAGTTCCTGGACTGAGCTCCTACAATGAGCAGTTCTTC. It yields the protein CASSQVPGLSSYNEQFF.

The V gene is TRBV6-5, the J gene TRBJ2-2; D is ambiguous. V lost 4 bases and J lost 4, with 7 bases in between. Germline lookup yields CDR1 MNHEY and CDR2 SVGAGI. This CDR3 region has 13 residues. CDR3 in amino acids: CASSFIITGELFF. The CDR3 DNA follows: TGTGCCAGCAGTTTTATTATCACCGGGGAGCTGTTTTTT.

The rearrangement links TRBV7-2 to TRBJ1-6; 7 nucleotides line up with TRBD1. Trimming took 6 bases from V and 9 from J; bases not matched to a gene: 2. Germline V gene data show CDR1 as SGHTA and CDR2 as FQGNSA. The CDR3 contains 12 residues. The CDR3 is CASSSGGSPLHF. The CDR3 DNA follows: TGTGCCAGCAGTTCAGGGGGTTCACCCCTCCACTTT.

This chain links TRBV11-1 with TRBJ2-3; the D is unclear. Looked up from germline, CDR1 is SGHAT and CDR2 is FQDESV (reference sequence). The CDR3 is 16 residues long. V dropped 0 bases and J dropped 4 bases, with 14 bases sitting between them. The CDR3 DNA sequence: TGTGCCAGCAGCTTAGCGCTAGGCCTGAGGCCAGATACGCAGTATTTT. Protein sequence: CASSLALGLRPDTQYF.

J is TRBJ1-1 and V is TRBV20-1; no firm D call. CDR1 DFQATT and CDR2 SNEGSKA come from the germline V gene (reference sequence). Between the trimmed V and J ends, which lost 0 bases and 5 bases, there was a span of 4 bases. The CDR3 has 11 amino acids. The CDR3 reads CSARDLTEAFF. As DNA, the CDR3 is TGCAGTGCTAGAGATCTGACTGAAGCTTTCTTT.

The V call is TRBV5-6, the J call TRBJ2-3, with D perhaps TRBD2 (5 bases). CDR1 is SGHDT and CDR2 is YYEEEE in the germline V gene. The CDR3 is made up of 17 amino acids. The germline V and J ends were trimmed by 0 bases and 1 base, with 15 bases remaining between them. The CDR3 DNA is TGTGCCAGCAGCTTGGAATTTCAGGCCGGGGGCACAGATACGCAGTATTTT. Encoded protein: CASSLEFQAGGTDTQYF.

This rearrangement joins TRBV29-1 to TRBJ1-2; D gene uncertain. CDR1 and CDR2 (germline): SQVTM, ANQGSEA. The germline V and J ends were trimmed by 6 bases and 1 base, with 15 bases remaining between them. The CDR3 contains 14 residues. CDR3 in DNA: TGCAGCGTCCCTAGAGACGGGGATAACTATGGCTACACCTTC. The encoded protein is CSVPRDGDNYGYTF.

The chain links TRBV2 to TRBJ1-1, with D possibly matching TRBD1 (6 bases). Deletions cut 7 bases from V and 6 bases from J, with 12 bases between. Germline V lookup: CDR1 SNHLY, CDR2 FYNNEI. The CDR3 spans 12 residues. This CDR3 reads CASNTGRAEAFF. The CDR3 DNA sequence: TGTGCCAGCAACACAGGGAGGGCTGAAGCTTTCTTT.

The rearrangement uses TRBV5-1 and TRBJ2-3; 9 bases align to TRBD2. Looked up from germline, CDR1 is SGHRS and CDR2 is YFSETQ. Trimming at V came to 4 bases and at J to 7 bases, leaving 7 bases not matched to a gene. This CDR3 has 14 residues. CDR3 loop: CASSGGLALNTQYF. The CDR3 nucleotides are TGCGCCAGCAGCGGGGGACTAGCACTGAATACGCAGTATTTT.

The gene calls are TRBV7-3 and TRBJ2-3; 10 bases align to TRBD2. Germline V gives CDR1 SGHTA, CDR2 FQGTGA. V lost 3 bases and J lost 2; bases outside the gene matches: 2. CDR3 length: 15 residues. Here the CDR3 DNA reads TGTGCCAGCAGCTTGCTAGCGGGGGTCACAGATACGCAGTATTTT. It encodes CASSLLAGVTDTQYF.